A selection of T cell receptor beta chains follows, all from one sample in a study of CD4 T cells in relation to SARS-CoV-2 and coronaviruses. Repertoires were generated with immunoSEQ multiplex PCR, while TCRdb's copy carries only in-frame clones and drops some. The sample records over 25,000 clones, roughly 80% being singletons. For these TCRs, the target antigens are not known. What was sequenced was CD4+ T cells from PBMCs, cultured in vitro. Source of these receptors: a human donor in good health. The CDR3 runs from the conserved cysteine through the conserved F or W. D genes are given only for firm matches. Size is omitted from some rows. Given values are once, few, many or a class for expanded clones.

D gene	V gene	clone size	J gene	CDR3 protein	CDR3 DNA
-	TRBV5-1	few	TRBJ1-1	CASSLTGAINTEAFF	TGCGCCAGCAGCTTAACCGGGGCTATAAACACTGAAGCTTTCTTT
-	TRBV2	-	TRBJ1-1	CAGLGRMNTEAFF	TGTGCCGGCCTCGGGCGGATGAACACTGAAGCTTTCTTT
-	TRBV19	-	TRBJ2-7	CASSLQGGTTYEQYF	TGTGCCAGTAGTCTGCAGGGGGGGACGACCTACGAGCAGTACTTC
TRBD1	TRBV2	-	TRBJ1-4	CASSRAGGAGNEKLFF	TGTGCCAGCAGTCGGGCAGGGGGCGCGGGTAATGAAAAACTGTTTTTT
-	TRBV3-1/TRBV3-2	-	TRBJ2-3	CASSQEGPPGAGVGDTQYF	TGTGCCAGCAGCCAAGAGGGCCCACCGGGGGCGGGAGTGGGAGATACGCAGTATTTT
-	TRBV11-2	few	TRBJ2-2	CASSLVEAGELFF	TGTGCCAGCAGCTTAGTAGAGGCCGGGGAGCTGTTTTTT
TRBD2	TRBV7-2	-	TRBJ2-2	CASSHRGGRGFNTGELFF	TGTGCCAGCAGTCATAGGGGCGGGCGGGGGTTTAACACCGGGGAGCTGTTTTTT
-	TRBV5-5	-	TRBJ2-2	CASSLLSGTNTGELFF	TGTGCCAGCAGCCTTTTATCGGGTACGAACACCGGGGAGCTGTTTTTT
TRBD1	TRBV28	once	TRBJ1-5	CASRGGGQPQHF	TGTGCCAGCAGAGGGGGCGGTCAGCCCCAGCATTTT
-	TRBV7-2	-	TRBJ2-1	CASSSLGYEQFF	TGTGCCAGCAGCTCCCTGGGGTATGAGCAGTTCTTC
-	TRBV7-2	-	TRBJ2-7	CASSLARDSYEQYF	TGTGCCAGCAGCTTAGCGAGGGACTCCTACGAGCAGTACTTC
-	TRBV7-8	-	TRBJ1-4	CASSLHRGWGNEKLFF	TGTGCCAGCAGCTTACACCGGGGCTGGGGTAATGAAAAACTGTTTTTT
TRBD2	TRBV5-8	few	TRBJ2-4	CASSLALVAGGRADIQYF	TGTGCCAGCAGCTTGGCCTTAGTAGCGGGAGGTAGGGCAGACATTCAGTACTTC
TRBD2	TRBV6-2/TRBV6-3	-	TRBJ2-1	CASSYPSGRAYNEQFF	TGTGCCAGCAGTTACCCAAGCGGGAGGGCCTACAATGAGCAGTTCTTC
-	TRBV10-1	-	TRBJ2-1	CASKGGNNEQFF	TGCGCCAGCAAGGGCGGAAACAATGAGCAGTTCTTC
TRBD2	TRBV3-1/TRBV3-2	-	TRBJ2-7	CASSRGSSGSYEQYF	TGTGCCAGCAGCCGAGGGTCTAGCGGTTCCTACGAGCAGTACTTC
-	TRBV7-8	-	TRBJ1-1	CASSSGGNTEAFF	TGTGCCAGCAGCTCCGGGGGGAACACTGAAGCTTTCTTT
-	TRBV25-1	-	TRBJ1-4	CASSESGPNEKLFF	TGTGCCAGCAGTGAATCAGGCCCTAATGAAAAACTGTTTTTT
TRBD1	TRBV25-1	-	TRBJ1-1	CASGGQGASAEAFF	TGTGCCAGCGGGGGACAGGGGGCCTCCGCTGAAGCTTTCTTT
TRBD1	TRBV28	-	TRBJ1-5	CASRSGTAVYSNQPQHF	TGTGCCAGCAGGTCCGGGACAGCCGTGTATAGCAATCAGCCCCAGCATTTT
-	TRBV3-1/TRBV3-2	-	TRBJ2-3	CASSQGPTDTQYF	TGTGCCAGCAGCCAAGGGCCCACAGATACGCAGTATTTT
-	TRBV6-5	-	TRBJ2-2	CASSYWGPTGELFF	TGTGCCAGCAGTTATTGGGGACCCACCGGGGAGCTGTTTTTT
TRBD1	TRBV7-9	few	TRBJ1-1	CASSNQGAVNTEAFF	TGTGCCAGCAGCAACCAGGGGGCAGTGAACACTGAAGCTTTCTTT
-	TRBV11-2	-	TRBJ1-2	CASSPVRVRGGYTF	TGTGCCAGCAGCCCCGTCAGGGTCAGGGGTGGCTACACCTTC
-	TRBV7-6	once	TRBJ2-6	CASSLMGPGVNVLTF	TGTGCCAGCAGCTTAATGGGACCAGGTGTCAACGTCCTGACTTTC
-	TRBV7-8	-	TRBJ2-2	CASSLRGGQGSTGELFF	TGTGCCAGCAGCTTAAGGGGGGGGCAGGGGAGCACCGGGGAGCTGTTTTTT
-	TRBV4-1	-	TRBJ2-3	CASSPEGRRAGGDTQYF	TGCGCCAGCAGCCCCGAGGGCCGGAGGGCCGGGGGAGATACGCAGTATTTT
-	TRBV12-3/TRBV12-4	once	TRBJ1-5	CASSFAPQPQHF	TGTGCCAGCAGTTTTGCCCCTCAGCCCCAGCATTTT
-	TRBV4-3	-	TRBJ2-3	CASSQDLNTDTQYF	TGCGCCAGCAGCCAAGATCTAAACACAGATACGCAGTATTTT
TRBD1	TRBV19	-	TRBJ2-1	CASSIVEDRVNEQFF	TGTGCCAGTAGTATAGTCGAGGACAGGGTCAATGAGCAGTTCTTC
TRBD1	TRBV29-1	-	TRBJ2-1	CSGKTGVLSNEQFF	TGCAGCGGGAAGACAGGGGTATTAAGCAATGAGCAGTTCTTC
-	TRBV5-6	-	TRBJ2-4	CASYETGETKNIQYF	TGTGCCAGCTATGAAACCGGGGAAACCAAAAACATTCAGTACTTC
TRBD1	TRBV20-1	-	TRBJ1-2	CSASTGQGYYGYTF	TGCAGTGCTAGTACGGGACAGGGATACTATGGCTACACCTTC